These 18 T cell receptor beta chains originate from one sample sequenced in a study of CD8+CD57+ T cells in acquired aplastic anemia. Profiling of TCR beta VDJ combinations and CDR3 sequences used genomic DNA as template. Via MiXCR, TCRdb re-called the reads, giving one row per CDR3 protein. The table lists under 350,000 distinct CDR3 sequences, around three fifths of them singletons. The sequencing sample was made of sorted CD4+, CD8+, or CD8+CD57+ T cells (not recorded which) from PBMCs. These receptors all come from a human donor with severe aplastic anemia or a healthy control (not recorded which).

The J gene is TRBJ1-1, the V gene TRBV2, with TRBD1 matching over 7 bases. The CDR3 is 15 residues long. The germline V gene has CDR1 SNHLY and CDR2 FYNNEI. The V and J ends lost 6 bases and 2 bases, in that order; junction bases with no gene match: 9. CDR3 DNA: TGTGCCAGCAGCTTCGAGGGACAGAGAAACACTGAAGCTTTCTTT. Protein sequence: CASSFEGQRNTEAFF. The full variable domain, completed using reference TRBV2 and TRBJ1-1, is EPEVTQTPSHQVTQMGQEVILRCVPISNHLYFYWYRQILGQKVEFLVSFYNNEISEKSEIFDDQFSVERPDGSNFTLKIRSTKLEDSAMYFCASSFEGQRNTEAFFGQGTRLTVV.

This chain connects TRBV10-3 to TRBJ2-7, with TRBD1 matching 10 bases. The CDR3 length is 15 residues. Germline CDR1 ENHRY, CDR2 SYGVKD. V shed 3 bases and J 3 bases; nucleotides not matched to a gene: 5. The CDR3: CAISDPGQGIYEQYF. The CDR3 coding sequence is TGTGCCATCAGTGATCCGGGACAGGGGATCTACGAGCAGTACTTC.

CDR3 loop: CASRGAGASNQPQHF. The DNA for the CDR3 is TGCGCCAGTCGGGGGGCGGGGGCCAGCAATCAGCCCCAGCATTTT. The chain uses TRBV10-1 and TRBJ1-5; D possibly corresponds to TRBD1 (6 bases). V was shortened by 9 bases and J by 1 base, with 16 bases between the two germline ends. The germline V gene encodes CDR1 WNHNN and CDR2 SYGVQD (reference sequence). CDR3 length equals 15 residues.

The rearrangement uses TRBV29-1 and TRBJ1-1; 8 bases fit TRBD1. This CDR3 contains 13 residues. The J segment lost 2 bases and the V segment lost 3 bases, leaving 2 bases of the junction unmatched. CDR1 and CDR2 from the germline V gene are SQVTM and ANQGSEA. CDR3 residues: CSVDRGQNTEAFF. The CDR3 region has the DNA TGCAGCGTTGACAGGGGGCAAAACACTGAAGCTTTCTTT. The full variable domain, its missing parts supplied by reference TRBV29-1 and TRBJ1-1, is SAVISQKPSRDICQRGTSLTIQCQVDSQVTMMFWYRQQPGQSLTLIATANQGSEATYESGFVIDKFPISRPNLTFSTLTVSNMSPEDSSIYLCSVDRGQNTEAFFGQGTRLTVV.

The genes are TRBV15 and TRBJ2-7, with 10 bases identical to TRBD2. Germline-derived CDR1 and CDR2 are LNHNV and YYDKDF (reference sequence). The length of the CDR3 is 16 residues. The V segment lost 3 bases and the J segment 6 bases; nucleotides outside the gene matches: 11. The CDR3 bases are TGTGCCACCAGCAGGACGATAGCGGGAGGCCCTGGCGAGCAGTACTTC. This sequence encodes CATSRTIAGGPGEQYF.

The rearrangement joins TRBV7-3 to TRBJ1-6, with a weak D call TRBD1 (5 bases). The length of the CDR3 is 13 residues. Germline V gives CDR1 SGHTA, CDR2 FQGTGA. V shed 11 bases and J shed 14 bases, with 22 bases lying between them. CDR3 amino acids: CAPAHVPRGALHF. DNA for the CDR3: TGTGCCCCGGCGCACGTCCCGAGGGGAGCCCTCCACTTT.

This clonotype was observed many times. The chain has TRBV15 and TRBJ2-1; D is undetermined. CDR3 size: 14 residues. The V and J ends lost 0 bases and 5 bases respectively, with 8 bases between them. Germline CDR1 reads LNHNV; CDR2 reads YYDKDF (reference sequence). Here the CDR3 reads CATSREAGNNEQFF. In DNA form, the CDR3 reads TGTGCCACCAGCAGAGAGGCAGGAAACAATGAGCAGTTCTTC.

The J gene is TRBJ2-3, the V gene TRBV5-1; 10 bases agree with TRBD2. V shed 2 bases and J 5 bases; nucleotides not matched to a gene: 8. Per the germline V gene, CDR1 is SGHRS and CDR2 is YFSETQ. The CDR3 runs 16 residues. CDR3 bases: TGCGCCAGCAGCTTCCCTAGCGGGGGTGGGGGAGATACGCAGTATTTT. Translation: CASSFPSGGGGDTQYF.

The rearrangement links TRBV7-2 to TRBJ1-2, with a tentative D call TRBD1 (5 bases). Per the germline V gene, CDR1 is SGHTA and CDR2 is FQGNSA. The V gene lost 5 bases and the J gene lost 0 bases, with 10 bases spanning the gap. This CDR3 region has 14 residues. The CDR3 spells CASSPETANYGYTF. CDR3 nucleotide sequence: TGTGCCAGCAGCCCAGAGACAGCTAACTATGGCTACACCTTC.

The rearrangement joins TRBV7-3 to TRBJ2-3; 9 bases match TRBD1. The CDR3 length is 15 residues. Looked up from germline, CDR1 is SGHTA and CDR2 is FQGTGA. The junction had 5 bases not matched to a gene; V was cut back by 5 bases and J by 2 bases. Here the CDR3 DNA reads TGTGCCAGCAGCGTGGGACAGGGCGTCACAGATACGCAGTATTTT. Protein sequence: CASSVGQGVTDTQYF.

This clonotype appeared a few times. This chain uses TRBV7-8 with TRBJ1-6; tentatively, D is TRBD1 (5 bases). Germline loops: CDR1 SGHVS, CDR2 FQNEAQ. V was trimmed by 5 bases and J by 9 bases, leaving 17 bases between them. This CDR3 has 15 residues. The CDR3 region is CASSLTWTGTSPLHF. The CDR3 DNA sequence: TGTGCCAGCAGCCTCACGTGGACGGGGACTTCACCCCTCCACTTT.

The chain employs TRBV29-1 and TRBJ2-1; D possibly corresponds to TRBD2 (5 bases). Germline V gene sequence: CDR1 SQVTM, CDR2 ANQGSEA. There are 13 residues in the CDR3. Deletions cut 3 bases from V and 8 bases from J, with 14 bases between. The DNA of the CDR3 is TGCAGCGTTGAGACTACGACTCCCTATGAGCAGTTCTTC. Amino acids: CSVETTTPYEQFF.

This clonotype has just one count. The chain links TRBV9 to TRBJ1-2; 8 positions match TRBD1. J gave up 10 bases and V 4 bases, and 6 bases lay outside the gene matches. Germline V gene data show CDR1 as SGDLS and CDR2 as YYNGEE. The CDR3 runs to 12 residues. CDR3 nucleotide sequence: TGTGCCAGCAGCTCCCAGGGGGCGGACTACACCTTC. This translates into CASSSQGADYTF.

This chain connects TRBV7-8 to TRBJ2-2; TRBD2 might be the D (7 bases). The germline CDR1 and CDR2 sequences are SGHVS and FQNEAQ. Deletions cut 1 base from V and 0 bases from J, with 12 bases between. This CDR3 is built from 17 residues. CDR3 sequence: CASSLVGGTTNTGELFF. The CDR3 DNA sequence: TGTGCCAGCAGCTTAGTAGGGGGGACTACGAACACCGGGGAGCTGTTTTTT.

This clonotype has a count of ten or more. The J gene is TRBJ2-5, the V gene TRBV30; D gene unclear. Germline values: CDR1 GTSNPN, CDR2 SVGIG (reference sequence). The CDR3 is 14 amino acids. Trimming took off 2 bases at V and 2 bases at J, with 12 bases between the two ends. The CDR3 region has the DNA TGTGCCTGGAGTATGGTAGGGAAACAAGAGACCCAGTACTTC. Protein sequence: CAWSMVGKQETQYF.

This clonotype was observed at least ten times. The V and J genes are TRBV6-5 and TRBJ2-7, with 8 bases identical to TRBD2. The CDR3 spans 16 residues. The V segment lost 7 bases and the J segment 0 bases; nucleotides outside the gene matches: 11. Germline CDR1 MNHEY, CDR2 SVGAGI. CDR3 DNA sequence: TGTGCCAGCACTCGGGGGGGAGGGGACCGCTCCTACGAGCAGTACTTC. Amino acids: CASTRGGGDRSYEQYF.

The CDR3 nucleotides read TGTGCCAGCAGCTTAGGGGCGGGGAATGAGCAGTTCTTC. Amino acid sequence: CASSLGAGNEQFF. The chain joins TRBV7-9 to TRBJ2-1; D is possibly TRBD2 (6 bases). Trimming left V 1 base short and J 7 bases short, with 8 bases between. From germline, CDR1 is SEHNR and CDR2 FQNEAQ (reference sequence). The CDR3 consists of 13 residues.

This chain uses TRBV5-1 with TRBJ1-2; 7 nucleotides align to TRBD1. With V trimmed by 0 bases and J by 3 bases, 8 bases remained unmatched. CDR1 is SGHRS and CDR2 is YFSETQ in the germline V gene. This CDR3 has 16 residues. CDR3 amino acids: CASSLANPGGDYGYTF. CDR3 bases: TGCGCCAGCAGCTTGGCCAACCCAGGGGGGGACTATGGCTACACCTTC.